This TCR beta chain is from a study of OX40 agonist ivuxolimab in advanced cancers. With respect to the entire study: The costimulatory receptor OX40 (CD134) was targeted by ivuxolimab, a fully human IgG2 agonistic monoclonal antibody. Intravenous ivuxolimab was administered to patients every 2 weeks at six dose levels: 0.01, 0.1, 0.3, 1.5, 3 and 10 mg/kg. Of the roughly 52 patients in dose escalation, 19 had hepatocellular carcinoma, about 15 had melanoma, 9 had renal cell carcinoma and 9 had head and neck cancer. The dose-escalation cohort was about 86% male with a mean age of about 58 years, ranging from roughly 23 to 79. The paper describes the monotherapy dose-escalation part (N of about 55 patients) of the phase I trial of ivuxolimab. Prior anti-PD-1, anti-PD-L1 or anti-CTLA-4 therapy was permitted, and 40% to 50% of dose-escalation patients had received checkpoint inhibitors. Partial responses occurred in three dose-escalation patients: two with cutaneous melanoma and one with hepatocellular carcinoma. Peripheral TCRbeta sequencing aimed to test whether ivuxolimab altered TCR sequence diversity and caused clonal T-cell expansion. General findings and caveats noted by the study authors: In the 0.1-3.0 mg/kg groups, partial responders were among the patients with the lowest normalized peripheral clonal expansion, particularly in CD8+ T cells. At doses of 0.1 to 3.0 mg/kg, clonal expansion of both CD4+ and CD8+ T cells in blood was seen between baseline and week 6. Low levels of normalized T-cell clonal expansion were also shown by some nonresponding patients. Which antigens the clonally expanded peripheral T cells were specific for was not determined. After ivuxolimab, CD8+ T cells had more expanded clones than CD4+ T cells on average.

Patients with a history of autoimmune disease or receiving systemic immunosuppression were excluded from the trial. Peripheral blood for TCR sequencing was drawn from every dose cohort at baseline, at cycle 4 day 1 and at cycle 7 day 1. The samples were taken from a phase I, first-in-human, multicenter, open-label dose-escalation trial of ivuxolimab. The trial enrolled adults with locally advanced or metastatic head and neck squamous cell, hepatocellular, melanoma or renal cell carcinoma. CD4+ and CD8+ T cells were sorted separately from peripheral blood before TCR sequencing. On this clone: Its antigen remains unidentified. No base quality information exists; no much larger clone differs at one position.

For sequencing of the TCRbeta CDR3 region, genomic DNA was extracted from the sorted cells. The immunoSEQ Assay was used to sequence the TCRbeta CDR3 regions. TCRdb stores this immuneACCESS table with in-frame sequences only. Part of the clones is absent; in the studies checked, under half of the shortfall reflects unresolved V genes, and no reason is known for the rest. The sample table records tens of thousands of clones; about 90% of these occur just once. The top ten constitute around 2.7% of the sample. Here V drops 1 base and J drops 2 bases, and the junction holds 7 bases not matched to any gene. The germline V gene gives CDR1 as SGHNT and CDR2 as YENEEA. The CDR3 goes from the cysteine to the phenylalanine over 16 residues. Here the CDR3 DNA is all that survives: 48 bases in frame from base 1.

This sequence uses TRBV11-3 and TRBJ2-7, with 8 junctional bases fitting TRBD2. Sequenced here: CD4+ or CD8+ T cells sorted from blood, sampled in a trial of the OX40 agonist ivuxolimab. This receptor was identified in an adult with an advanced solid tumor such as melanoma, head and neck, liver or kidney cancer. This receptor has the CDR3 CASSLVGGRPTYEQYF. The DNA sequence is TGTGCCAGCAGCTTAGTCGGCGGGAGGCCTACCTACGAGCAGTACTTC. Beyond the CDR3, the reference TRBV11-3 and TRBJ2-7 genes provide the residues; the full variable domain reads: EAGVVQSPRYKIIEKKQPVAFWCNPISGHNTLYWYLQNLGQGPELLIRYENEEAVDDSQLPKDRFSAERLKGVDSTLKIQPAELGDSAVYLCASSLVGGRPTYEQYFGPGTRLTVT.